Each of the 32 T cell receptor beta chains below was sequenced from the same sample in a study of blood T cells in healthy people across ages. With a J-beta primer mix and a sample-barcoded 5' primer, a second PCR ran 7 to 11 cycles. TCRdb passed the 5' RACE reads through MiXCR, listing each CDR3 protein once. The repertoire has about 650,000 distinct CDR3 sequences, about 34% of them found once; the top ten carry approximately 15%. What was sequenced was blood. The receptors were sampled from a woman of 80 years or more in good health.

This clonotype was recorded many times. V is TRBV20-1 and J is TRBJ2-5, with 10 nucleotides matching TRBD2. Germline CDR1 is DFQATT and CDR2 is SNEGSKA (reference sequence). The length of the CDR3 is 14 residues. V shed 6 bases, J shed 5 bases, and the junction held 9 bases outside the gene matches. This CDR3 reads CSARAGGQGETQYF. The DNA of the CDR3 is TGCAGTGCCCGAGCGGGGGGGCAGGGGGAGACCCAGTACTTC.

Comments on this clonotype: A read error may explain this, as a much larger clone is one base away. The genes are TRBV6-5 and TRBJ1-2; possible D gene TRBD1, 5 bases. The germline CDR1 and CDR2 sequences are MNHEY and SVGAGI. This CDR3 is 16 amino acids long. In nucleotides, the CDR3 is TGTGCCAGCAGTTACTCGAGGCCAGGGAAGAACTATGGCCACACCTTC. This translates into CASSYSRPGKNYGHTF.

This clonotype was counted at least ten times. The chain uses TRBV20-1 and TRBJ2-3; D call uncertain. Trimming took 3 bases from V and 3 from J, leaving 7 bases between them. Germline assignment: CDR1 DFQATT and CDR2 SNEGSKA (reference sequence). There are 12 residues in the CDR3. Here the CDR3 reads CSASFGTDTQYF. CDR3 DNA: TGCAGTGCTAGTTTTGGGACAGATACGCAGTATTTT.

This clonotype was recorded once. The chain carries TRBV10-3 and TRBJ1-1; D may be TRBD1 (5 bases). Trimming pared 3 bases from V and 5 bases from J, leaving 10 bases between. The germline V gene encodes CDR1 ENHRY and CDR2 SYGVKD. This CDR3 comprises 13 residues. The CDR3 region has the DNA TGTGCCATCAGTGAAGACAGCCGGACTGAAGCTTTCTTT. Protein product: CAISEDSRTEAFF.

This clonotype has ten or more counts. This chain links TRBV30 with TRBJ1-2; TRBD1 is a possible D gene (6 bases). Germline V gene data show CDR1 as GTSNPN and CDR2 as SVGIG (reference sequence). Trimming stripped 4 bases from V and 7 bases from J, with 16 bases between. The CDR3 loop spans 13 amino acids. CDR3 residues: CAWIIQGNGGYTF. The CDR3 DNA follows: TGTGCCTGGATTATACAGGGAAACGGTGGCTACACCTTC.

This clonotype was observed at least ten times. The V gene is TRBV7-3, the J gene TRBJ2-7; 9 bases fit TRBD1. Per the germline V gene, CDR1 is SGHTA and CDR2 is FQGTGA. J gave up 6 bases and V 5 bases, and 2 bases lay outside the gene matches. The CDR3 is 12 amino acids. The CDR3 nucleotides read TGTGCCAGCAGCCAGACAGGGGGCGAGCAGTACTTC. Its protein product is CASSQTGGEQYF. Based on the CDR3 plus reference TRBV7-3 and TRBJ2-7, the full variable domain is GAGVSQTPSNKVTEKGKYVELRCDPISGHTALYWYRQSLGQGPEFLIYFQGTGAADDSGLPNDRFFAVRPEGSVSTLKIQRTERGDSAVYLCASSQTGGEQYFGPGTRLTVT.

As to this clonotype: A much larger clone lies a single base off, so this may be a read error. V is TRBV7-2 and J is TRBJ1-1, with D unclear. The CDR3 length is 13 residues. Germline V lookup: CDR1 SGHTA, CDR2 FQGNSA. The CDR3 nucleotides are TGTGCCAGCAGCTATGGGATGAACGCTGAAGCTTTCTTT. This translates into CASSYGMNAEAFF.

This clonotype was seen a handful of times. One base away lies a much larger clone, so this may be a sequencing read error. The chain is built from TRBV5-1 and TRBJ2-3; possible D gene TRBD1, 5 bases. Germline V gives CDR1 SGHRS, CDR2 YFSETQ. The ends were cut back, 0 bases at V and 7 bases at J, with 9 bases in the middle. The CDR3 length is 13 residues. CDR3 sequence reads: CASSLGTRNTQYF. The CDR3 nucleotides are TGCGCCAGCAGCTTGGGGACACGCAATACGCAGTATTTT.

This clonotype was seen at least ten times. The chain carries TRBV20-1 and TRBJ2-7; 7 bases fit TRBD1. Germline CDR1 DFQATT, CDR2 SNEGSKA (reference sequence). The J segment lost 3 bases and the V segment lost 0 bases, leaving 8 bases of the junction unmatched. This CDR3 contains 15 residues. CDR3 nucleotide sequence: TGCAGTGCTAGAGACCCCCGACAGGGTCACTACGAGCAGTACTTC. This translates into CSARDPRQGHYEQYF.

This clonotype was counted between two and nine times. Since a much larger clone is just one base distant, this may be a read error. In nucleotides, the CDR3 is TGTGCCAGCAGCTTGGTGGGCTTAGGGTACTTC. As protein: CASSLVGLGYF. V gene TRBV5-8 combines with J gene TRBJ2-5, with no clear D. CDR1 SGHTS and CDR2 YDEGEE come from the germline V gene. The CDR3 covers 11 residues. The V end lost 0 bases, the J end lost 13 bases, and 10 bases lay between the germline ends.

CDR3 residues: CASSLVRKGANVLTF. The CDR3 DNA reads TGTGCCAGCAGCCTGGTTCGGAAAGGGGCCAACGTCCTGACTTTC. This rearrangement joins TRBV7-2 to TRBJ2-6; D not resolved. In germline, CDR1 is SGHTA, CDR2 FQGNSA. This CDR3 region has 15 residues. V was trimmed by 5 bases and J by 4 bases, leaving 12 bases between them.

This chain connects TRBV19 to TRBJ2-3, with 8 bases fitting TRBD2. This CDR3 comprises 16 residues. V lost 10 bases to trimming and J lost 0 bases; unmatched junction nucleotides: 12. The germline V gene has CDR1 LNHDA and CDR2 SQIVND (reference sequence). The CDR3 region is CATAPLSGASTDTQYF. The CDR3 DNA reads TGTGCCACCGCCCCCCTTAGCGGGGCTAGCACAGATACGCAGTATTTT.

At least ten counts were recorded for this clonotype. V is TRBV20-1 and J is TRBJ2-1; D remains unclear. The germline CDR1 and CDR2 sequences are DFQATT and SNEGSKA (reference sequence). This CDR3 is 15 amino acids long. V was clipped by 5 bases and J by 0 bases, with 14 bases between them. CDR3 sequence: CSAAQVLSSYNEQFF. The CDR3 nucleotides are TGCAGTGCTGCCCAGGTGTTAAGCTCCTACAATGAGCAGTTCTTC.

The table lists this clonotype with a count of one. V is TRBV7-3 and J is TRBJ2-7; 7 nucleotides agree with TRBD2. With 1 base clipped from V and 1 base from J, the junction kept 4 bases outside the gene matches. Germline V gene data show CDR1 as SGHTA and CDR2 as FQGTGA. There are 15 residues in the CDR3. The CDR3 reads CASSLSGSSSYEQYF. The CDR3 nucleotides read TGTGCCAGCAGCTTAAGCGGGAGCAGTTCCTACGAGCAGTACTTC.

CDR3 residues: CSAVRDHEQYF. For the CDR3, the DNA is TGCAGTGCTGTTAGGGACCACGAGCAGTACTTC. The rearrangement joins TRBV20-1 to TRBJ2-7; D may correspond to TRBD1 or TRBD2 (5 bases each). The CDR3 extends over 11 amino acids. Germline CDR1 is DFQATT and CDR2 is SNEGSKA (reference sequence). Trimming removed 5 bases at V and 5 bases at J, with 10 bases between.

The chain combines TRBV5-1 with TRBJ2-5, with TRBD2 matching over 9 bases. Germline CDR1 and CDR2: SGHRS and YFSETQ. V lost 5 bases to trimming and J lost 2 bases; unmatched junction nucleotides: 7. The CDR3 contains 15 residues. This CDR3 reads CASRVAGASQETQYF. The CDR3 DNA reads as TGCGCCAGCAGGGTAGCGGGGGCCTCACAAGAGACCCAGTACTTC.

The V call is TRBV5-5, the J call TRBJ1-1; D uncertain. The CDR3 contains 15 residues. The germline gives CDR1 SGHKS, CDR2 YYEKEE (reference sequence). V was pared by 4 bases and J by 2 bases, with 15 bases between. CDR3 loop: CASSPGSGVNTEAFF. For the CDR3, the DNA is TGTGCCAGCAGCCCAGGATCTGGGGTTAACACTGAAGCTTTCTTT.

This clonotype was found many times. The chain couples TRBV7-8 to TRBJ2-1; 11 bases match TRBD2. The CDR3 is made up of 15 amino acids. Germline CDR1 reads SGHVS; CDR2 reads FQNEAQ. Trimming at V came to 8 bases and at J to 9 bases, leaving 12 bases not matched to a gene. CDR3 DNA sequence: TGTGCCAGCCGAGCCGGGACTAGCGGCACCTTTGAGCAGTTCTTC. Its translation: CASRAGTSGTFEQFF.

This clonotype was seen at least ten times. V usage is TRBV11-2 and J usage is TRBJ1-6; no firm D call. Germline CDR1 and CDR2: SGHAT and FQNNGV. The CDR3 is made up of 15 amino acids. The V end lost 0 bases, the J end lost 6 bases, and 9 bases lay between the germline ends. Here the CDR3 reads CASSLDSAFNSPLHF. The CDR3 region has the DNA TGTGCCAGCAGCTTAGATTCAGCTTTTAATTCACCCCTCCACTTT.

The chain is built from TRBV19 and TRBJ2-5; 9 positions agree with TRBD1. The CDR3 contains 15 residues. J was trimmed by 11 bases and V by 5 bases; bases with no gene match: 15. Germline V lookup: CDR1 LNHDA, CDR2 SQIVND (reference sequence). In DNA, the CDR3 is TGTGCCAGTAGTGAACTCTGGACAGGGGAGGATGAGCAGTACTTC. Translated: CASSELWTGEDEQYF.

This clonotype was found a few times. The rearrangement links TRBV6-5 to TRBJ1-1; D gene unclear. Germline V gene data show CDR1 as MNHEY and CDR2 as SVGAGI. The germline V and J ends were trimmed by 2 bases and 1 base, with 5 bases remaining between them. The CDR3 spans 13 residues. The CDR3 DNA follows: TGTGCCAGCAGTTACGCTCGGAACACTGAAGCTTTCTTT. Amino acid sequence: CASSYARNTEAFF.

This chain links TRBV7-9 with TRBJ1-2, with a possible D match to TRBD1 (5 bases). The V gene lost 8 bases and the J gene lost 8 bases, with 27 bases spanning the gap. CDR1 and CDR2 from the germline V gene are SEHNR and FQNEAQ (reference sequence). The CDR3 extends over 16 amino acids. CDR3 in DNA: TGTGCCAGCTTAACGAGCGGGGGAGACTATGTATACGGCTACACCTTC. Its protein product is CASLTSGGDYVYGYTF.

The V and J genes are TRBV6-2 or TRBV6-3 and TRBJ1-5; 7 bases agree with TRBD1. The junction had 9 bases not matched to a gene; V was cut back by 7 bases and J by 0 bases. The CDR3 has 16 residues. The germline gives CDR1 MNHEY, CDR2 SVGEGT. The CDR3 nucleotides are TGTGCCAGCAAGACGATAAGGGGGCCTAGCAATCAGCCCCAGCATTTT. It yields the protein CASKTIRGPSNQPQHF.

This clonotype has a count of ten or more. The CDR3, as DNA: TGCAGTGCGAGACAGGGGGCCTGGACCAATGAGCAGTTCTTC. Translating it yields CSARQGAWTNEQFF. The chain couples TRBV20-1 to TRBJ2-1; 10 bases map to TRBD1. This CDR3 spans 14 amino acids. Trimming cost V 6 bases and J 6 bases; bases outside gene matches: 8. Per the germline V gene, CDR1 is DFQATT and CDR2 is SNEGSKA (reference sequence).

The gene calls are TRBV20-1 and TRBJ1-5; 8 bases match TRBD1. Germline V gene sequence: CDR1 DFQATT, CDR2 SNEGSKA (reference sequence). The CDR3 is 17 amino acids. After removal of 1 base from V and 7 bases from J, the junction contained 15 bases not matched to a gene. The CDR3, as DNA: TGCAGTGCTAGAGGGCGCCCCGGCACAGGGGGAGGCCAGCCCCAGCATTTT. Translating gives CSARGRPGTGGGQPQHF.

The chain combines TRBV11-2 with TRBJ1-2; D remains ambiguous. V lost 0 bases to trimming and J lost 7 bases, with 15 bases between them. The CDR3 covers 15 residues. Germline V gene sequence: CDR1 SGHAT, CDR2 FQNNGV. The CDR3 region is CASSLDFNPDSGYTF. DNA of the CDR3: TGTGCCAGCAGCTTAGATTTCAACCCGGATTCTGGCTACACCTTC.

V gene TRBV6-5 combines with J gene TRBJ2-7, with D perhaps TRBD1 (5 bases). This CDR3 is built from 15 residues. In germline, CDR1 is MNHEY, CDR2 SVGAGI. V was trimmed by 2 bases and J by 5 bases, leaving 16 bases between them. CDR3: CASSYGASQGDEQYF. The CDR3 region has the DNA TGTGCCAGCAGTTACGGAGCGAGTCAAGGGGACGAGCAGTACTTC.

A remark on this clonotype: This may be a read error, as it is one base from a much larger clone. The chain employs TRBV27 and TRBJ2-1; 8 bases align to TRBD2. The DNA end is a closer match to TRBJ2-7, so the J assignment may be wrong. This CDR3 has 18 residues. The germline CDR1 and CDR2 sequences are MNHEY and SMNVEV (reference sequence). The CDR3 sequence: CASSFRGLGLVNYNEQYF. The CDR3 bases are TGTGCCAGCAGTTTCCGAGGGCTGGGACTAGTGAACTACAATGAGCAGTACTTC.

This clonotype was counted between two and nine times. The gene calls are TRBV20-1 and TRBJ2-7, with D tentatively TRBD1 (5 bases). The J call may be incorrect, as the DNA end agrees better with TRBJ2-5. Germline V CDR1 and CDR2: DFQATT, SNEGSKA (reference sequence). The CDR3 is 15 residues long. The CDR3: CSARRTAGWRETQYF. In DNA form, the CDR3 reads TGCAGTGCCAGAAGGACGGCAGGGTGGCGAGAGACCCAGTACTTC.

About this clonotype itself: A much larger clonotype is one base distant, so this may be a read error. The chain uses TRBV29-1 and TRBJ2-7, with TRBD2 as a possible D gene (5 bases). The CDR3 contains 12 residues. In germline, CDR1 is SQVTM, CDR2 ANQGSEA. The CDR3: CRVGGLRDEQYF. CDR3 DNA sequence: TGCCGCGTTGGCGGCCTGAGGGACGAGCAGTACTTC.

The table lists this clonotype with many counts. The CDR3, as DNA: TGTGCCAGCAGTCAGACTAGCGGGGGGGCTGCAGATACGCAGTATTTT. This sequence encodes CASSQTSGGAADTQYF. The rearrangement uses TRBV6-5 and TRBJ2-3; 14 bases map to TRBD2. The J segment lost 4 bases and the V segment lost 5 bases, leaving 5 bases of the junction unmatched. CDR1 and CDR2 (germline): MNHEY, SVGAGI. This CDR3 is built from 16 residues.

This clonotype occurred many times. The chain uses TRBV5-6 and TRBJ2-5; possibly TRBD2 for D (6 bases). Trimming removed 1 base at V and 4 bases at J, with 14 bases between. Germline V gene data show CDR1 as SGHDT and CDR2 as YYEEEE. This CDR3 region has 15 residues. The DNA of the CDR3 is TGTGCCAGCAGCTTGTGGGGGGTTTCCGGAGAGACCCAGTACTTC. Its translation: CASSLWGVSGETQYF.